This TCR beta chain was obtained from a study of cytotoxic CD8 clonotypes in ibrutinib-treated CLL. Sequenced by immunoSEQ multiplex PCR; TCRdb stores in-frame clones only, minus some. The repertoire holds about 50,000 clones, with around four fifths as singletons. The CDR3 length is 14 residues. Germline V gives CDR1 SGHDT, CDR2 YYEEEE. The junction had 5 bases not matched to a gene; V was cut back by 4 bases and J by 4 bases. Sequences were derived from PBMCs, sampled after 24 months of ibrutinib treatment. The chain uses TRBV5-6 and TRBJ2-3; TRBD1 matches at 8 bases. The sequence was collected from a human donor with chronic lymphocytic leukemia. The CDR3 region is CASSGQGVSDTQYF. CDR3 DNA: TGTGCCAGCAGCGGACAGGGAGTATCAGATACGCAGTATTTT. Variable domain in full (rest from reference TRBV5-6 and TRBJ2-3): DAGVTQSPTHLIKTRGQQVTLRCSPKSGHDTVSWYQQALGQGPQFIFQYYEEEERQRGNFPDRFSGHQFPNYSSELNVNALLLGDSALYLCASSGQGVSDTQYFGPGTRLTVL.